These 20 T cell receptor beta chains were all obtained from the same sample, sequenced in a study of blood T cell repertoires in COVID-19. The method was immunoSEQ multiplex PCR; TCRdb's version includes in-frame clones alone and lacks a portion of them. This table has 200,000 to 300,000 clones, around four fifths appearing once. Sequencing was performed on peripheral blood. These receptors came from a man over 45 with acute or convalescent COVID-19.

V gene TRBV6-1 combines with J gene TRBJ1-2; possible D gene TRBD1, 6 bases. CDR1 and CDR2 from the germline V gene are MNHNS and SASEGT. There are 16 residues in the CDR3. V was clipped by 4 bases and J by 0 bases, with 15 bases between them. CDR3 nucleotide sequence: TGTGCCAGCAGTGCCGGGGGGGGCGCTCCTAACTATGGCTACACCTTC. It specifies CASSAGGGAPNYGYTF.

The V and J genes are TRBV19 and TRBJ1-3; D unresolved. V was pared by 4 bases and J by 0 bases, with 13 bases between. Germline-derived CDR1 and CDR2 are LNHDA and SQIVND (reference sequence). The CDR3 has 16 amino acids. The CDR3 DNA follows: TGTGCCAGTAGTACGAGAATATTCCACTCTGGAAACACCATATATTTT. It translates to CASSTRIFHSGNTIYF.

The genes are TRBV10-3 and TRBJ1-1; D gene uncertain. Germline V lookup: CDR1 ENHRY, CDR2 SYGVKD. Trimming removed 3 bases at V and 10 bases at J, with 21 bases between. The length of the CDR3 is 15 residues. This chain's CDR3 is CAISDPTTVIFAAFF. The CDR3 coding sequence is TGTGCCATCAGTGACCCGACAACCGTGATCTTCGCAGCTTTCTTT.

This chain uses TRBV19 with TRBJ1-1; D may be TRBD1 (5 bases). CDR1 and CDR2 from the germline V gene are LNHDA and SQIVND (reference sequence). With 1 base removed from V and 4 bases from J, the gap between germline ends came to 10 bases. CDR3 length: 14 amino acids. CDR3 in amino acids: CASSIAGVGTEAFF. The CDR3 DNA follows: TGTGCCAGTAGTATAGCGGGGGTTGGCACTGAAGCTTTCTTT. The full variable domain, in which reference TRBV19 and TRBJ1-1 provide the parts outside the CDR3, is DGGITQSPKYLFRKEGQNVTLSCEQNLNHDAMYWYRQDPGQGLRLIYYSQIVNDFQKGDIAEGYSVSREKKESFPLTVTSAQKNPTAFYLCASSIAGVGTEAFFGQGTRLTVV.

J is TRBJ1-1 and V is TRBV6-5, with D possibly TRBD1 on 6 matching bases. Germline assignment: CDR1 MNHEY and CDR2 SVGAGI. The CDR3 contains 11 residues. The ends were cut back, 5 bases at V and 8 bases at J, with 9 bases in the middle. As DNA, the CDR3 is TGTGCCAGCAGTCGAGACAGGGAAGCTTTCTTT. Translating it yields CASSRDREAFF.

The chain employs TRBV6-1 and TRBJ2-1; D might be TRBD1 (6 bases). Germline CDR1 is MNHNS and CDR2 is SASEGT. Deletions cut 3 bases from V and 2 bases from J, with 11 bases between. The CDR3 runs to 15 residues. CDR3: CASSEKRTAYNEQFF. The CDR3 DNA reads TGTGCCAGCAGTGAGAAACGGACAGCCTACAATGAGCAGTTCTTC.

V is TRBV10-2 and J is TRBJ1-3; D not certain. V was shortened by 0 bases and J by 4 bases, with 10 bases between the two germline ends. CDR3 length: 15 amino acids. Germline CDR1 is WSHSY and CDR2 is SAAADI. In DNA form, the CDR3 reads TGCGCCAGCAGTGAGTCGGCGGCTACAGGAAACACCATATATTTT. Residues: CASSESAATGNTIYF.

The V and J genes are TRBV14 and TRBJ2-4; perhaps TRBD1 as D (6 bases). Looked up from germline, CDR1 is SGHDN and CDR2 is FVKESK. The CDR3 is 15 amino acids. V lost 0 bases and J lost 9, with 15 bases in between. CDR3 residues: CASSQDWEQGSIQYF. The CDR3 coding sequence is TGTGCCAGCAGCCAAGATTGGGAGCAGGGGAGCATTCAGTACTTC.

There are a few counts of this clone. The chain is built from TRBV7-8 and TRBJ2-7; 11 nucleotides agree with TRBD1. CDR1 and CDR2 (germline): SGHVS, FQNEAQ. The CDR3 has 17 amino acids. V shed 3 bases and J 3 bases; nucleotides not matched to a gene: 10. The CDR3 here is CASSFLFSGTGGYEQYF. Written as DNA, the CDR3 is TGTGCCAGCAGCTTCCTATTCTCCGGGACAGGGGGCTACGAGCAGTACTTC.

The rearrangement joins TRBV27 to TRBJ1-5; D possibly corresponds to TRBD1 (6 bases). The ends were cut back, 3 bases at V and 5 bases at J, with 11 bases in the middle. CDR3 length equals 14 residues. CDR1 and CDR2 from the germline V gene are MNHEY and SMNVEV (reference sequence). The CDR3 nucleotides read TGTGCCAGCAGTTTTTTGGGGGCGCATCAGCCCCAGCATTTT. Its translation is CASSFLGAHQPQHF.

J is TRBJ2-7 and V is TRBV3-1 (or the pseudogene TRBV3-2), with 9 bases lining up with TRBD1. Germline V CDR1 and CDR2: LGHDT, YNNKEL (reference sequence). J gave up 2 bases and V 2 bases, and 1 base lay outside the gene matches. The CDR3 has 14 residues. The CDR3 DNA is TGTGCCAGCAGCCAAAGGACAGGGGCCTACGAGCAGTACTTC. Translating it yields CASSQRTGAYEQYF.

The chain employs TRBV6-1 and TRBJ1-2; D might be TRBD1 (5 bases). The length of the CDR3 is 12 residues. V dropped 0 bases and J dropped 8 bases, with 7 bases sitting between them. Germline CDR1 reads MNHNS; CDR2 reads SASEGT. The CDR3 DNA reads TGTGCCAGCAGTGAAGCGTGGGGCGGCTACACCTTC. It codes for CASSEAWGGYTF.

The chain couples TRBV5-4 to TRBJ2-6; perhaps TRBD2 as D (5 bases). The V and J ends lost 1 base and 0 bases respectively, with 8 bases between them. Germline assignment: CDR1 SGHNT and CDR2 YYREEE (reference sequence). CDR3 length: 16 residues. The CDR3 nucleotides read TGTGCCAGCAGCTTGATGGGGAGCTCTGGGGCCAACGTCCTGACTTTC. The encoded protein is CASSLMGSSGANVLTF.

The genes are TRBV10-3 and TRBJ1-3; 8 nucleotides align to TRBD1. In germline, CDR1 is ENHRY, CDR2 SYGVKD. CDR3 length: 15 residues. With V trimmed by 5 bases and J by 2 bases, 5 bases remained unmatched. This CDR3 is CAISPDRVTGNTIYF. In DNA form, the CDR3 reads TGTGCCATCAGTCCGGACAGGGTGACTGGAAACACCATATATTTT.

This clone was detected only a few times. The CDR3 bases are TGTGCCAGCAGCCCGGGACTAGCGAGGAACATTCAGTACTTC. It codes for CASSPGLARNIQYF. The chain recombines TRBV14 with TRBJ2-4; TRBD2 aligns across 10 bases. This CDR3 comprises 14 residues. Germline V lookup: CDR1 SGHDN, CDR2 FVKESK. The trim removed 4 bases at V and 7 bases at J, leaving 4 bases unmatched.

J is TRBJ1-1 and V is TRBV5-1, with 10 bases that match TRBD1. Trimming cost V 3 bases and J 5 bases; bases outside gene matches: 7. This CDR3 is 15 amino acids long. Germline values: CDR1 SGHRS, CDR2 YFSETQ. CDR3 residues: CASSSGTGDLTEAFF. DNA for the CDR3: TGCGCCAGCAGCTCCGGGACAGGGGATTTAACTGAAGCTTTCTTT.

The gene calls are TRBV2 and TRBJ2-1, with TRBD1 as a possible D gene (5 bases). Trimming left V 8 bases short and J 0 bases short, with 11 bases between. The CDR3 has 14 amino acids. CDR1 and CDR2 from the germline V gene are SNHLY and FYNNEI. CDR3 loop: CASSDRTSYNEQFF. CDR3 DNA sequence: TGTGCCAGCTCTGACAGAACCTCCTACAATGAGCAGTTCTTC.

This chain links TRBV6-2 or TRBV6-3 with TRBJ2-5; D may be TRBD2 (6 bases). V was pared by 6 bases and J by 4 bases, with 15 bases between. The CDR3 length is 14 residues. CDR1 MNHEY and CDR2 SVGEGT come from the germline V gene. CDR3 nucleotide sequence: TGTGCCAGCAGCCCTGGGACTCTCGGAGAGACCCAGTACTTC. It codes for CASSPGTLGETQYF.

The chain links TRBV19 to TRBJ1-6; 9 nucleotides match TRBD1. J was trimmed by 10 bases and V by 3 bases; bases with no gene match: 4. This CDR3 region has 14 residues. Looked up from germline, CDR1 is LNHDA and CDR2 is SQIVND (reference sequence). Here the CDR3 reads CASSITGQGSPLHF. CDR3 DNA: TGTGCCAGTAGTATCACGGGACAGGGCTCACCCCTCCACTTT.

The rearrangement uses TRBV28 and TRBJ2-7, with no clear D. Per germline, CDR1 MDHEN and CDR2 SYDVKM. The CDR3 is 15 amino acids. V lost 3 bases and J 3 bases, leaving 15 bases between the germline ends. The CDR3 sequence: CASSFYRVTFYEQYF. The CDR3 DNA follows: TGTGCCAGCAGTTTCTACCGGGTGACCTTCTACGAGCAGTACTTC. Based on the CDR3 plus reference TRBV28 and TRBJ2-7, the full variable domain is DVKVTQSSRYLVKRTGEKVFLECVQDMDHENMFWYRQDPGLGLRLIYFSYDVKMKEKGDIPEGYSVSREKKERFSLILESASTNQTSMYLCASSFYRVTFYEQYFGPGTRLTVT.